This T cell receptor beta chain is drawn from a study of cytomegalovirus exposure and HLA in healthy donors. Study-level background: Within an early data release were around 80 million unique TCRs drawn from HLA-typed donors.

Notes on this clone: The target antigen is unknown.

The PCR contained 60 Vbeta and 13 Jbeta primers. The method was immunoSEQ multiplex PCR; TCRdb's version includes in-frame clones alone and lacks a portion of them. The table includes 150,000 to 200,000 clones, 75% to 90% detected once. Study results and caveats: Researchers catalogued about 160 TCR beta chains as cytomegalovirus-associated.

The germline V gene encodes CDR1 MDHEN and CDR2 SYDVKM. V was pared by 2 bases and J by 11 bases, with 4 bases of the junction left unmatched. This CDR3 is built from 14 residues. Sequences were obtained from PBMCs. This sequence originates from a girl aged 2 to 9 in good health and CMV-seropositive. V gene TRBV28 combines with J gene TRBJ2-6; 9 nucleotides line up with TRBD1. CDR3 residues: CASSLGQGFDVLTF. The DNA of the CDR3 is TGTGCCAGCAGTTTAGGACAGGGGTTTGACGTCCTGACTTTC.